The clone carrying this T cell receptor beta chain was recorded only once. Its target is unknown. The sample is drawn from a study of shared clonotypes between healthy human individuals. Study-level information: Researchers drew samples from a couple of women and a few men aged 18 to 49. General study results and limits: Larger estimated richness was generally seen in naive subsets than in memory subsets.

CDR3 length equals 12 residues. Deletions cut 3 bases from V and 1 base from J, with 6 bases between. From germline, CDR1 is GTSNPN and CDR2 SVGIG (reference sequence). TCRdb's copy holds only in-frame clones and misses some; the assay was immunoSEQ multiplex PCR. The table has approximately 400,000 clones, about 96% seen once. The receptor's source is a man younger than 45 in good health. Sequencing input: memory CD8+ T cells sorted from blood. The subset here: CD45RO+ cells pooled with CCR7-negative TemRA cells. V is TRBV30 and J is TRBJ1-1; D gene unclear. This chain's CDR3 is CAWRQTNTEAFF. The CDR3 DNA reads TGTGCCTGGAGGCAGACGAACACTGAAGCTTTCTTT. The whole variable domain, filled in from reference TRBV30 and TRBJ1-1, reads SQTIHQWPATLVQPVGSPLSLECTVEGTSNPNLYWYRQAAGRGLQLLFYSVGIGQISSEVPQNLSASRPQDRQFILSSKKLLLSDSGFYLCAWRQTNTEAFFGQGTRLTVV.